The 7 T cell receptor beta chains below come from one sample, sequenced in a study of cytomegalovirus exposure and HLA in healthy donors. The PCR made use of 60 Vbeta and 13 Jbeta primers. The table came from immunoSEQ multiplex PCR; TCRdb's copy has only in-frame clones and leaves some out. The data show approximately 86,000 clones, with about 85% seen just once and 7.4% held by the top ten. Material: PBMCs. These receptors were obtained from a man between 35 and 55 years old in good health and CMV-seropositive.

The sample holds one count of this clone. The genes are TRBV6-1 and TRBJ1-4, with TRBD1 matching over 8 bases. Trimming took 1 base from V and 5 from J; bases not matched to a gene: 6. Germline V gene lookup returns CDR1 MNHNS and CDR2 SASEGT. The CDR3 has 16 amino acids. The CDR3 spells CASSEVGTGINEKLFF. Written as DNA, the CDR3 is TGTGCCAGCAGTGAAGTAGGGACAGGAATAAATGAAAAACTGTTTTTT.

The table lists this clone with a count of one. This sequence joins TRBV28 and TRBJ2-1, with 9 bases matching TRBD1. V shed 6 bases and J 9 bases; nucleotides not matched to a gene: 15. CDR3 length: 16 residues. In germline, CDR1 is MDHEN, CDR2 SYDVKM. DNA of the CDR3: TGTGCCAGCAGCCAAACGGGGGGACAGGGCCGAGGTGAGCAGTTCTTC. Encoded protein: CASSQTGGQGRGEQFF.

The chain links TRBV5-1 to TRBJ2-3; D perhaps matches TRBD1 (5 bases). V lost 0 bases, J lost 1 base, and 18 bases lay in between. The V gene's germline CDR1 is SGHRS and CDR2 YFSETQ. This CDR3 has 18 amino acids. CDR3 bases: TGCGCCAGCAGCTTGGGAATTGGGGCAGGGTCGGGCACAGATACGCAGTATTTT. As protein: CASSLGIGAGSGTDTQYF.

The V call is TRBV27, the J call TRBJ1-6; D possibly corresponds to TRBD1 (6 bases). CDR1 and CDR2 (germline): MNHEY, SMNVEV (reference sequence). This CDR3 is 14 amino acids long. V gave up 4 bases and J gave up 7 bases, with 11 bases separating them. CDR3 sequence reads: CASSSRTENSPLHF. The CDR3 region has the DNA TGTGCCAGCAGTTCCCGGACAGAAAATTCACCCCTCCACTTT.

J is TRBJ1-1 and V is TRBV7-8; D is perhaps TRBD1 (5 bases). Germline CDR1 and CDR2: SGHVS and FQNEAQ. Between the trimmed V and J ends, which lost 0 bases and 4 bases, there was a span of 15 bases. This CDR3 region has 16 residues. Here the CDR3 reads CASSLASPAGPTEAFF. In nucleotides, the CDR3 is TGTGCCAGCAGCTTAGCGAGTCCCGCAGGGCCCACTGAAGCTTTCTTT.

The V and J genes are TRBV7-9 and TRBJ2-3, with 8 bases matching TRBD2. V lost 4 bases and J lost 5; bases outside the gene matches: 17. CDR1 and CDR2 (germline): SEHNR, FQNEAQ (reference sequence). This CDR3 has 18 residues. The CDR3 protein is CASSSQVAGLGFQDTQYF. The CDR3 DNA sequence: TGTGCCAGCAGCTCTCAGGTGGCGGGACTAGGGTTTCAAGATACGCAGTATTTT.

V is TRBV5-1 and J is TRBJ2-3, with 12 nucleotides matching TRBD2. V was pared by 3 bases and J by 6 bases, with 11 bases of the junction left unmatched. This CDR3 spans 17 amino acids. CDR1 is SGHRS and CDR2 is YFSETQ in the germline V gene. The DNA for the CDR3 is TGCGCCAGCAGCTCCCGCCGAGACCTAGCGGGAGGGGATACGCAGTATTTT. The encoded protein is CASSSRRDLAGGDTQYF. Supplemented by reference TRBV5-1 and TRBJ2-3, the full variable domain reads KAGVTQTPRYLIKTRGQQVTLSCSPISGHRSVSWYQQTPGQGLQFLFEYFSETQRNKGNFPGRFSGRQFSNSRSEMNVSTLELGDSALYLCASSSRRDLAGGDTQYFGPGTRLTVL.